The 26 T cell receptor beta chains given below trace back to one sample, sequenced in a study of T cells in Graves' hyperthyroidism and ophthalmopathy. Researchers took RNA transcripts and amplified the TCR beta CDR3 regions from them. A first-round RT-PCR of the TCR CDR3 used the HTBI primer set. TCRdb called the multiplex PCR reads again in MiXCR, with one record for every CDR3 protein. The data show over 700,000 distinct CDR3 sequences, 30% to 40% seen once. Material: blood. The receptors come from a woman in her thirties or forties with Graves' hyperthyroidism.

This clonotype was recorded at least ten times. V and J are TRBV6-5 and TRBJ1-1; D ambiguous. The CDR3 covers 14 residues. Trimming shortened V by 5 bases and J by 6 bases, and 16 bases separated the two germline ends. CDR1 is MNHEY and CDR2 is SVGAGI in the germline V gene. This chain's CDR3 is CASSHPRGRPEAFF. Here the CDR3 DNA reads TGTGCCAGCAGTCACCCTCGGGGTAGGCCTGAAGCTTTCTTT.

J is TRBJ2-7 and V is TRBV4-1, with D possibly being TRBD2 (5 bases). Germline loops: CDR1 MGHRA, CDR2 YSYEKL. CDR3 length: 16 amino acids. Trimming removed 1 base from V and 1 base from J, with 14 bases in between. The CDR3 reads CASSQGLANPSYEQYF. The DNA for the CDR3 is TGCGCCAGCAGCCAAGGATTAGCGAACCCTTCCTACGAGCAGTACTTC.

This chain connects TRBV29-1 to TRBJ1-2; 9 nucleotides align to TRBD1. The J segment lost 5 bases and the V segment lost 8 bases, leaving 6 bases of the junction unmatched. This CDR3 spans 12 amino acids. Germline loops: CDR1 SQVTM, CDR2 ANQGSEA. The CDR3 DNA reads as TGCAGCATTAGGACAGGGGCGTATGGCTACACCTTC. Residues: CSIRTGAYGYTF.

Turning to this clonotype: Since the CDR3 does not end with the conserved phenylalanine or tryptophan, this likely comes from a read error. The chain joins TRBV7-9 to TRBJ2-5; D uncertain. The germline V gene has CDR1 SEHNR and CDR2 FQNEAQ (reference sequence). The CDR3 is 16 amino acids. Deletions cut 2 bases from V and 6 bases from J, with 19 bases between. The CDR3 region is CASSLRRTLMGKTQYL. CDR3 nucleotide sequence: TGTGCCAGCAGCTTACGACGGACCTTAATGGGAAAGACCCAGTACCTC.

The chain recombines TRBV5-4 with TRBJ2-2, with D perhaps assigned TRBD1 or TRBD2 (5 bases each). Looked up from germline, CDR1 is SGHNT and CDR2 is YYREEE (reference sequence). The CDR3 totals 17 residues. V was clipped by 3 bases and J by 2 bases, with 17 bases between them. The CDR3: CASSSFHRGPNTGELFF. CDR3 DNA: TGTGCCAGCAGCTCTTTTCATAGGGGACCTAACACCGGGGAGCTGTTTTTT.

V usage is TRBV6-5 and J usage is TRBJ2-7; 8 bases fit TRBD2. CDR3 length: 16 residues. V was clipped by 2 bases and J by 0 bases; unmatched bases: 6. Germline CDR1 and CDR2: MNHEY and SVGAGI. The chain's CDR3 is CASSYGLGRDSYEQYF. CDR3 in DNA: TGTGCCAGCAGTTACGGCCTCGGGAGGGACTCCTACGAGCAGTACTTC.

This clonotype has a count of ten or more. The CDR3 protein is CASSQDSNTGELFF. CDR3 DNA sequence: TGTGCCAGCAGTCAAGACAGTAACACCGGGGAGCTGTTTTTT. The chain recombines TRBV11-2 with TRBJ2-2; weak D call: TRBD1 (5 bases). V shed 6 bases and J shed 2 bases, with 10 bases lying between them. Germline values: CDR1 SGHAT, CDR2 FQNNGV. CDR3 size: 14 residues.

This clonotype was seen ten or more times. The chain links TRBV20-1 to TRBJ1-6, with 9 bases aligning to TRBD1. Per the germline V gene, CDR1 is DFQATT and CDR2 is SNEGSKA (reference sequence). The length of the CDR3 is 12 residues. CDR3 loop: CSSGQGNSPLHF. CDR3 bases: TGCAGCTCGGGACAGGGAAATTCACCCCTCCACTTT.

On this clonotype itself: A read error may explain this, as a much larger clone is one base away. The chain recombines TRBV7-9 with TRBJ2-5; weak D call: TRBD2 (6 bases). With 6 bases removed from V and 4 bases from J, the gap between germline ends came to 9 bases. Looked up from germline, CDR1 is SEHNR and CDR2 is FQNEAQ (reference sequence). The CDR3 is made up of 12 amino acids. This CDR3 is CASRQGGETQYF. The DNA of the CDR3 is TGTGCCAGCAGGCAGGGAGGAGAGACCCAGTACTTC.

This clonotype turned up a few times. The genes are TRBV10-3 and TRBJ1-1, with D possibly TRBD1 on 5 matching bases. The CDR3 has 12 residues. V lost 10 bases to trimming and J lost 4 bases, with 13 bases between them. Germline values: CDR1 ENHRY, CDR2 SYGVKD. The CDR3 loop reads CATGGGGTEAFF. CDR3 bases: TGTGCCACCGGGGGGGGGGGCACTGAAGCTTTCTTT.

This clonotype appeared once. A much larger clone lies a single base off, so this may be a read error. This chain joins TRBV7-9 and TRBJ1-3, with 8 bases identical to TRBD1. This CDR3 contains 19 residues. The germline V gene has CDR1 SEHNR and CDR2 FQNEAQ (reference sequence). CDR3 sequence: CASGLSGTGSYSSGNTIYF. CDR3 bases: TGTGCCAGCGGCTTATCCGGGACAGGATCATACTCCTCTGGAAACACCATATATTTT.

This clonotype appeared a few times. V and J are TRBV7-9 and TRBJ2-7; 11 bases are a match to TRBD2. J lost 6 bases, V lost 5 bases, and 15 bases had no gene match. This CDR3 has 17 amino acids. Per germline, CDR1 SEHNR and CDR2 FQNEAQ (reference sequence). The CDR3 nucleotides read TGTGCCAGCAGCCAAGATAGCGGGAGGGAAGTGTGGTCCGAGCAGTACTTC. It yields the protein CASSQDSGREVWSEQYF. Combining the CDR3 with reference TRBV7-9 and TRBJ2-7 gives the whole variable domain DTGVSQNPRHKITKRGQNVTFRCDPISEHNRLYWYRQTLGQGPEFLTYFQNEAQLEKSRLLSDRFSAERPKGSFSTLEIQRTEQGDSAMYLCASSQDSGREVWSEQYFGPGTRLTVT.

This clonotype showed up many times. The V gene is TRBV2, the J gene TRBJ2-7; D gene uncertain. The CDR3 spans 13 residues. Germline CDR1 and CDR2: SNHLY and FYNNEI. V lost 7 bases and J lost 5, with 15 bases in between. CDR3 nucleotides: TGTGCCAGCAAGGGCAGACGCATAGACGAGCAGTACTTC. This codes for CASKGRRIDEQYF.

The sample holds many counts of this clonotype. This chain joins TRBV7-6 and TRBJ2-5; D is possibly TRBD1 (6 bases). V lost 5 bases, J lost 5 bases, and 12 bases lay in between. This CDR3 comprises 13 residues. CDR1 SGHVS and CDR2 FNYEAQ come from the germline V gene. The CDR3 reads CASSRQVVETQYF. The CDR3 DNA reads TGTGCCAGCAGCCGACAGGTAGTGGAGACCCAGTACTTC.

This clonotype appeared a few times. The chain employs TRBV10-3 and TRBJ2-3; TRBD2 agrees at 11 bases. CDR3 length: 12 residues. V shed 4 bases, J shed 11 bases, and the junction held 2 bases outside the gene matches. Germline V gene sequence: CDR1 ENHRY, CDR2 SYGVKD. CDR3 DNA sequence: TGTGCCATCAGTGGGGGACTAGCGGAGCAGTATTTT. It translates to CAISGGLAEQYF.

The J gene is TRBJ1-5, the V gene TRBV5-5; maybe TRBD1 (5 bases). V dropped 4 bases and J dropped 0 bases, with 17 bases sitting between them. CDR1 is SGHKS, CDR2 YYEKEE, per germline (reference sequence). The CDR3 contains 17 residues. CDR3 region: CASSLGTPWDSNQPQHF. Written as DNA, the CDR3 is TGTGCCAGCAGCCTCGGGACGCCCTGGGATAGCAATCAGCCCCAGCATTTT. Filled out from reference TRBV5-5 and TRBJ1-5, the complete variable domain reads DAGVTQSPTHLIKTRGQQVTLRCSPISGHKSVSWYQQVLGQGPQFIFQYYEKEERGRGNFPDRFSARQFPNYSSELNVNALLLGDSALYLCASSLGTPWDSNQPQHFGDGTRLSIL.

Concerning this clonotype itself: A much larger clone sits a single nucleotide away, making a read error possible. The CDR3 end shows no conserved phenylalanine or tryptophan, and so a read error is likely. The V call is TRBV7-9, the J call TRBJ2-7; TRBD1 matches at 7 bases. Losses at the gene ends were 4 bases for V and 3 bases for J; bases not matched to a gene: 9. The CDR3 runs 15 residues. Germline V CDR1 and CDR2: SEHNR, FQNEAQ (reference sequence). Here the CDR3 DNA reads TGTGCCAGCAGCTCCTCGGGCAGGGGGTTCTACGAGCAGTACCTC. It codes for CASSSSGRGFYEQYL.

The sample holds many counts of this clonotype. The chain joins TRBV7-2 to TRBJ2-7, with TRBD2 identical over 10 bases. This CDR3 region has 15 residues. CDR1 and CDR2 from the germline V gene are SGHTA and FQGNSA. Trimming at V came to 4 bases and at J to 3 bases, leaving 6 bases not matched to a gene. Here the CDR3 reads CASSSRTSGDYEQYF. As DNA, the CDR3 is TGTGCCAGCAGCTCCCGGACTAGCGGCGACTACGAGCAGTACTTC. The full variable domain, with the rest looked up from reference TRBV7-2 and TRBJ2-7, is GAGVSQSPSNKVTEKGKDVELRCDPISGHTALYWYRQSLGQGLEFLIYFQGNSAPDKSGLPSDRFSAERTGGSVSTLTIQRTQQEDSAVYLCASSSRTSGDYEQYFGPGTRLTVT.

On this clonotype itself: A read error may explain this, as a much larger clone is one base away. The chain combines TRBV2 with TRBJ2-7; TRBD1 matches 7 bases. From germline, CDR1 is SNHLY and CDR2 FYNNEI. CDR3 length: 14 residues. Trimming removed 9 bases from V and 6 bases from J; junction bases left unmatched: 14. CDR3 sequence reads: CASSRTWTGVEQYF. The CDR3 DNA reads TGTGCCAGTTCTCGGACCTGGACAGGAGTCGAGCAGTACTTC.

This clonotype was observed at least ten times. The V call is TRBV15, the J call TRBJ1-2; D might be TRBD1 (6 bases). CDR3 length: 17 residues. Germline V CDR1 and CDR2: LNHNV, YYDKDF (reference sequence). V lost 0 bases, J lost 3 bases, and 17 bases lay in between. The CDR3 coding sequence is TGTGCCACCAGCAGAGATCCGGCAGGGGAAAAGGACTATGGCTACACCTTC. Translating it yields CATSRDPAGEKDYGYTF.

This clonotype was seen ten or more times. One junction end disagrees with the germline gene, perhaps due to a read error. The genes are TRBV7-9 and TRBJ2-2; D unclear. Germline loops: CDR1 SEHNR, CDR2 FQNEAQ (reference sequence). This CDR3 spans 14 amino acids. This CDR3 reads CASSLARNTGELFF. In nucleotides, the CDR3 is TGTGCTAGCAGCTTAGCACGAAACACCGGGGAGCTGTTTTTT. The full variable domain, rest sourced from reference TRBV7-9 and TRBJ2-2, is DTGVSQNPRHKITKRGQNVTFRCDPISEHNRLYWYRQTLGQGPEFLTYFQNEAQLEKSRLLSDRFSAERPKGSFSTLEIQRTEQGDSAMYLCASSLARNTGELFFGEGSRLTVL.

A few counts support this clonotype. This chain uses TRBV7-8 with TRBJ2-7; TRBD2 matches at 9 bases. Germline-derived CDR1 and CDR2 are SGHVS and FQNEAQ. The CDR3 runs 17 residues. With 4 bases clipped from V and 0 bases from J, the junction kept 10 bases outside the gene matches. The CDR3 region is CASSYPGGSGSSYEQYF. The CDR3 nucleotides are TGTGCCAGCAGCTACCCGGGGGGTAGCGGGAGCTCCTACGAGCAGTACTTC.

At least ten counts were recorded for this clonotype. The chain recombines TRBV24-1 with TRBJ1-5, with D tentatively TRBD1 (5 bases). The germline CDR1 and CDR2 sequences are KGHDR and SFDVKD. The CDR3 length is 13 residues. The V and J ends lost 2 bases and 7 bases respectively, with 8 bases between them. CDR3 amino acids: CATSDSQGQPQHF. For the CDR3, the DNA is TGTGCCACCAGTGATTCCCAGGGCCAGCCCCAGCATTTT.

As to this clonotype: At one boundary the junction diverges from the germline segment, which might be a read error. Here the CDR3 DNA reads TGTGCCGGCAGCCGAGGACAGGGTGGAAACACCATATATTTT. Protein product: CAGSRGQGGNTIYF. The chain recombines TRBV7-8 with TRBJ1-3; 8 nucleotides align to TRBD1. This CDR3 spans 14 amino acids. Germline assignment: CDR1 SGHVS and CDR2 FQNEAQ.

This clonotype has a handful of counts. The CDR3 DNA is TGTGCCAGCAGCGAGATGGGGCAGTTCGGGGGCTACACCTTC. This sequence encodes CASSEMGQFGGYTF. The rearrangement links TRBV9 to TRBJ1-2; perhaps TRBD1 as D (5 bases). V was cut by 3 bases and J by 8 bases, with 17 bases left in between. Germline-derived CDR1 and CDR2 are SGDLS and YYNGEE. This CDR3 has 14 amino acids.

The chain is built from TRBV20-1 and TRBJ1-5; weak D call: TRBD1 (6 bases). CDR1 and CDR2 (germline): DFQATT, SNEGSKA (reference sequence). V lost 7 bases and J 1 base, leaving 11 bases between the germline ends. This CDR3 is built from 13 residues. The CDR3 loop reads CSVGGASNQPQHF. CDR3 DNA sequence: TGCAGTGTCGGGGGCGCGAGCAATCAGCCCCAGCATTTT.